Described below is a single TCR beta chain sequence and its context. The data are from a study of blood T cells in healthy people across ages. PCR was performed a second time for about 7 to 12 cycles using a sample-barcoded 5' primer and a J-beta primer mix. TCRdb analysed the 5' RACE reads with MiXCR anew, one entry per CDR3 protein. The sample holds some 710,000 distinct CDR3 sequences, about half seen once. CDR3 size: 14 residues. Germline values: CDR1 SGHRS, CDR2 YFSETQ. V dropped 4 bases and J dropped 4 bases, with 14 bases sitting between them. The TCR sequence derives from a man older than 75 in good health. Material for sequencing was blood. V and J are TRBV5-1 and TRBJ2-5; D might be TRBD1 (5 bases). The CDR3 here is CASSPYRLGETQYF. For the CDR3, the DNA is TGCGCCAGCAGCCCCTACAGGTTGGGAGAGACCCAGTACTTC.